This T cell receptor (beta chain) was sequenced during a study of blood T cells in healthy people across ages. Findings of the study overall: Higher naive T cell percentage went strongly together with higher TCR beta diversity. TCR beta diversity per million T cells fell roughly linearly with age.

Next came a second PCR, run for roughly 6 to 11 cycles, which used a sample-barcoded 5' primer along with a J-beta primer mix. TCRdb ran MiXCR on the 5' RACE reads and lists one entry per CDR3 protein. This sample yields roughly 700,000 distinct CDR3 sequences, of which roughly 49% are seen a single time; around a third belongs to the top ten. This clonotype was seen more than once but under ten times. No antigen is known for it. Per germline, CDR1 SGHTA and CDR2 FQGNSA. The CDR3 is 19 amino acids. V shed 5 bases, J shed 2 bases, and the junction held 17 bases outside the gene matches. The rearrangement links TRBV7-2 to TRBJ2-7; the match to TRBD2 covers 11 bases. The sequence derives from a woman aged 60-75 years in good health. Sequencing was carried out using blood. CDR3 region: CASSRGTSGSSRGTYEQYF. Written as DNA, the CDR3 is TGTGCCAGCAGCCGAGGAACTAGCGGGAGTAGTAGAGGGACCTACGAGCAGTACTTC.